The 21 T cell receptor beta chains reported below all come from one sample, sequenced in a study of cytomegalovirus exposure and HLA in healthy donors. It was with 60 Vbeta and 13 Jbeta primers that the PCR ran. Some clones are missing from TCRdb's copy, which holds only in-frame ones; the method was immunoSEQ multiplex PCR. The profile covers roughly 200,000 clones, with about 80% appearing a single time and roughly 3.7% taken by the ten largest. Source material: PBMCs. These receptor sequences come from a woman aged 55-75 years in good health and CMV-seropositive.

In DNA form, the CDR3 reads TGTGCCAGCAGTGACTCGGGACTAGCGTCCTACAATGAGCAGTTCTTC. This sequence encodes CASSDSGLASYNEQFF. The chain is built from TRBV6-4 and TRBJ2-1, with TRBD2 matching 10 bases. Losses at the gene ends were 0 bases for V and 1 base for J; bases not matched to a gene: 0. Germline CDR1 reads MRHNA; CDR2 reads SNTAGT. The CDR3 is made up of 16 amino acids.

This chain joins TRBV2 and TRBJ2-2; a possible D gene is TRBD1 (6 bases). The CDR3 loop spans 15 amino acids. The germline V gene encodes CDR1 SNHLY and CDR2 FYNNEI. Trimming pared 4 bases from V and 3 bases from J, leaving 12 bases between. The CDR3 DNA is TGTGCCAGCAGTGTCTCGGCAGGGGACACCGGGGAGCTGTTTTTT. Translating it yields CASSVSAGDTGELFF.

The CDR3 sequence is CASSAKWNTEAFF. The CDR3 nucleotides are TGTGCCAGCAGCGCTAAGTGGAACACTGAAGCTTTCTTT. The rearrangement links TRBV5-4 to TRBJ1-1; D remains ambiguous. Germline assignment: CDR1 SGHNT and CDR2 YYREEE (reference sequence). This CDR3 comprises 13 residues. With 4 bases removed from V and 1 base from J, the gap between germline ends came to 8 bases.

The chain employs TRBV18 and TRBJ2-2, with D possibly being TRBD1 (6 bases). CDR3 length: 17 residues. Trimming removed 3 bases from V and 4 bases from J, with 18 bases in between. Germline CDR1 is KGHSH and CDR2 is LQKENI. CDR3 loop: CASSPPGQSEGTGELFF. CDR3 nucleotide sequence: TGTGCCAGCTCACCTCCGGGACAATCCGAGGGCACCGGGGAGCTGTTTTTT.

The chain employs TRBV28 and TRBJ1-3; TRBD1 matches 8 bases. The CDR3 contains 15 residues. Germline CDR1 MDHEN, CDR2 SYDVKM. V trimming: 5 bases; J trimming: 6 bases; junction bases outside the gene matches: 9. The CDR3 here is CASSLRQGTANTIYF. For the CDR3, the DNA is TGTGCCAGCAGTCTACGACAGGGGACGGCAAACACCATATATTTT.

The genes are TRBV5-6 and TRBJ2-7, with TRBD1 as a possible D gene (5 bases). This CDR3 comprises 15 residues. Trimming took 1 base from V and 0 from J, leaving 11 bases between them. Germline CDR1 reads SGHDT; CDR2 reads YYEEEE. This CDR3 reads CASSLFNRYSYEQYF. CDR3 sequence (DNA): TGTGCCAGCAGCTTGTTCAACAGGTACTCCTACGAGCAGTACTTC.

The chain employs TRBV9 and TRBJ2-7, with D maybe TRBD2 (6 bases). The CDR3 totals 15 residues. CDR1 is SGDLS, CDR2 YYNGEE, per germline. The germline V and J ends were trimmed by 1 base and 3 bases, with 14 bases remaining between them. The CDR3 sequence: CASSVSDGSIYEQYF. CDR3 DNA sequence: TGTGCCAGCAGCGTATCTGACGGGAGCATCTACGAGCAGTACTTC.

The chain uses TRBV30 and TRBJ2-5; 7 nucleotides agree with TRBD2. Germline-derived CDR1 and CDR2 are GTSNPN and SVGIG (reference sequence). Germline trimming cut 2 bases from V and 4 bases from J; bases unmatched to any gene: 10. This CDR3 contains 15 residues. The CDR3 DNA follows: TGTGCCTGGAGTAAGGGGTCGGGGGGAGGAGAGACCCAGTACTTC. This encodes CAWSKGSGGGETQYF. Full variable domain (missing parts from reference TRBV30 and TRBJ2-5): SQTIHQWPATLVQPVGSPLSLECTVEGTSNPNLYWYRQAAGRGLQLLFYSVGIGQISSEVPQNLSASRPQDRQFILSSKKLLLSDSGFYLCAWSKGSGGGETQYFGPGTRLLVL.

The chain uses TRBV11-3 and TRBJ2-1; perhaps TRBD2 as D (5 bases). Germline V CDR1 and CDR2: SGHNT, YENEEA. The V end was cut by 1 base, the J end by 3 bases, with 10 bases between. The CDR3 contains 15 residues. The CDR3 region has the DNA TGTGCCAGCAGCTTAGGTGGTAGCGACTACAATGAGCAGTTCTTC. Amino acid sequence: CASSLGGSDYNEQFF.

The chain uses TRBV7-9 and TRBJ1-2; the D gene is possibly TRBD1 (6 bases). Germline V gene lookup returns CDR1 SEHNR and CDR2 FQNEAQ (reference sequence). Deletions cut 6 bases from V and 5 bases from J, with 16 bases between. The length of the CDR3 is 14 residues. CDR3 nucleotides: TGTGCCAGCAGAGGGGGAAACGCGGATTATGGCTACACCTTC. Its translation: CASRGGNADYGYTF.

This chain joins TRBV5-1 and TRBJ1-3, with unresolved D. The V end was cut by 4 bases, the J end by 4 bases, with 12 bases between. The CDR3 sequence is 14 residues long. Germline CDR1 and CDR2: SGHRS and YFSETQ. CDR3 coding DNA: TGCGCCAGCAGCCAAGACACCGTCGGAAACACCATATATTTT. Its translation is CASSQDTVGNTIYF.

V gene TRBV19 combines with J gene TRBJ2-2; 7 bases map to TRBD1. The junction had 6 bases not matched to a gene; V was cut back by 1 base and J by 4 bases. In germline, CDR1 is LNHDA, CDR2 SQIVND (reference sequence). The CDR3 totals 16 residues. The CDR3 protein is CASSIGYRGGTGELFF. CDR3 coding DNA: TGTGCCAGTAGTATAGGTTACAGGGGCGGCACCGGGGAGCTGTTTTTT.

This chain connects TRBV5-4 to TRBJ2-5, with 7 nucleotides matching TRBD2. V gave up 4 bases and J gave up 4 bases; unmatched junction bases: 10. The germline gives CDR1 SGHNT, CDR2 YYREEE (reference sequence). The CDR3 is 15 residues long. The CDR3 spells CASSRDQSGGETQYF. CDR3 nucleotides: TGTGCCAGCAGCCGCGATCAGTCGGGAGGAGAGACCCAGTACTTC.

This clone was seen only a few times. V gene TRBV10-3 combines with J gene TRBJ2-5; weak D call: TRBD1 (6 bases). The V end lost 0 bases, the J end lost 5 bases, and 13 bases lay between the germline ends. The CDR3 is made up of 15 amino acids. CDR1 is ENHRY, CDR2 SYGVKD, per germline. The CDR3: CAISESRGGVETQYF. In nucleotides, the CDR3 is TGTGCCATCAGTGAGTCCCGTGGGGGCGTGGAGACCCAGTACTTC.

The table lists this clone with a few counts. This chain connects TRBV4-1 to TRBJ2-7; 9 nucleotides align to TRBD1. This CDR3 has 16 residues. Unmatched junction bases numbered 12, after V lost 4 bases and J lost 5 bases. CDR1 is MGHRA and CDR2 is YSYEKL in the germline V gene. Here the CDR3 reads CASSPPQPGQGHEQYF. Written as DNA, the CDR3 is TGCGCCAGCAGCCCCCCCCAGCCGGGACAGGGCCACGAGCAGTACTTC.

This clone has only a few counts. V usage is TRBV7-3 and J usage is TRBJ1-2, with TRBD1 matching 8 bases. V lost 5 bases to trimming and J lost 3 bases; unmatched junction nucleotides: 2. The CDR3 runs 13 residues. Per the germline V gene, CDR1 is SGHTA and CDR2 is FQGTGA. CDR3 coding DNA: TGTGCCAGCAGCCTGGACAGGGACTATGGCTACACCTTC. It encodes CASSLDRDYGYTF. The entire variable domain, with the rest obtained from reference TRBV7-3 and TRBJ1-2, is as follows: GAGVSQTPSNKVTEKGKYVELRCDPISGHTALYWYRQSLGQGPEFLIYFQGTGAADDSGLPNDRFFAVRPEGSVSTLKIQRTERGDSAVYLCASSLDRDYGYTFGSGTRLTVV.

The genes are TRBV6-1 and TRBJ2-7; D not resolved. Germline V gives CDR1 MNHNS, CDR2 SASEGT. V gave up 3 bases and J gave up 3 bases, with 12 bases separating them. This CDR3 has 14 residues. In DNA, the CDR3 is TGTGCCAGCAGTGAGGGCTGGAATTTCTACGAGCAGTACTTC. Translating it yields CASSEGWNFYEQYF.

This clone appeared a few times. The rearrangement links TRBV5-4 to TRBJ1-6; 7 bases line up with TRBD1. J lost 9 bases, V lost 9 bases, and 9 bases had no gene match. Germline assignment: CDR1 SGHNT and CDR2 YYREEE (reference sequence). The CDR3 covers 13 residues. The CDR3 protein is CATQTGVSSPLHF. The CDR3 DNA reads TGTGCCACCCAAACAGGGGTGAGTTCACCCCTCCACTTT. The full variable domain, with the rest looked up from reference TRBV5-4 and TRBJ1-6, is ETGVTQSPTHLIKTRGQQVTLRCSSQSGHNTVSWYQQALGQGPQFIFQYYREEENGRGNFPPRFSGLQFPNYSSELNVNALELDDSALYLCATQTGVSSPLHFGNGTRLTVT.

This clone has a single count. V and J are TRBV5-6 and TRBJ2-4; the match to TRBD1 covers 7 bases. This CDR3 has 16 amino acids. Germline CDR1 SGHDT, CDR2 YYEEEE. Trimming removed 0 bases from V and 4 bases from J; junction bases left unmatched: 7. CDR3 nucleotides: TGTGCCAGCAGCTTGGACAGGGGACCCTCAAAAAACATTCAGTACTTC. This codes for CASSLDRGPSKNIQYF.

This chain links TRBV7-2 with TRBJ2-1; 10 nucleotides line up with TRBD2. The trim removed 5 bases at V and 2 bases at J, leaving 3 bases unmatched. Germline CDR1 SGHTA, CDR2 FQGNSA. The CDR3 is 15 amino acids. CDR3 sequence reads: CASSPSGGPYNEQFF. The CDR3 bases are TGTGCCAGCAGCCCTAGCGGGGGCCCCTACAATGAGCAGTTCTTC.

CDR3 bases: TGTGCCAGCAGCCCACAGGGGGCGTTCTATGGCTACACCTTC. It translates to CASSPQGAFYGYTF. This sequence joins TRBV28 and TRBJ1-2, with 9 bases that match TRBD1. The germline V gene has CDR1 MDHEN and CDR2 SYDVKM. V shed 6 bases, J shed 4 bases, and the junction held 6 bases outside the gene matches. The length of the CDR3 is 14 residues.